A selection of T cell receptor beta chains follows, all from one sample in a study of Ad26.COV2.S vaccination and SARS-CoV-2 variants. Sequenced by immunoSEQ multiplex PCR; TCRdb stores in-frame clones only, minus some. In the table there are 510,000 or so clones, 87% of which are singletons. This specimen was peripheral blood, taken in a trial of Ad26.COV2.S vaccine versus placebo. The receptors come from a person between 18 and 65 years old who received the Ad26.COV2.S COVID-19 vaccine or a placebo. The CDR3 runs from the conserved cysteine through the conserved F or W. A D gene is named only where the DNA matches it firmly. Size is omitted from some rows. Given values are once, few, many or a class for expanded clones.

J gene,D gene,clone size,V gene,CDR3 protein,CDR3 DNA
TRBJ2-1,TRBD2,-,TRBV27,CASSFQVVSGRVLNEQFF,TGTGCCAGCAGTTTCCAGGTAGTTAGCGGGAGGGTCCTCAATGAGCAGTTCTTC
TRBJ2-1,-,-,TRBV11-3,CASSLGLGSEQFF,TGTGCCAGCAGCTTAGGCCTGGGGAGTGAGCAGTTCTTC
TRBJ2-3,TRBD2,once,TRBV6-1,CASSEFRGDSEYF,TGTGCCAGCAGTGAATTTCGGGGGGACTCCGAGTATTTT
TRBJ2-3,TRBD2,-,TRBV6-5,CATRRREGADTQYF,TGTGCCACTCGGAGGCGGGAGGGAGCAGATACGCAGTATTTT
TRBJ1-1,-,-,TRBV28,CASSLGRGGLLNTEAFF,TGTGCCAGCAGTTTGGGTCGAGGAGGATTGTTGAACACTGAAGCTTTCTTT
TRBJ2-5,-,-,TRBV3-1/TRBV3-2,CASSPRGSQETQYF,TGTGCCAGCAGCCCCCGGGGTAGCCAAGAGACCCAGTACTTC
TRBJ1-2,TRBD1,-,TRBV11-2,CASSFPGQGNYGYTF,TGTGCCAGCAGCTTTCCGGGACAGGGAAACTATGGCTACACCTTC
TRBJ2-7,-,-,TRBV28,CASGGLSGFSYEQYF,TGTGCCAGCGGCGGATTAAGCGGCTTTTCCTACGAGCAGTACTTC
TRBJ1-1,-,-,TRBV6-1,CASSEGAGFTEAFF,TGTGCCAGCAGTGAAGGGGCAGGTTTCACTGAAGCTTTCTTT
TRBJ2-1,-,-,TRBV19,CASSRTTEQFF,TGTGCCAGTAGTCGGACTACTGAGCAGTTCTTC
TRBJ2-7,-,-,TRBV5-4,CASSPASMYEQYF,TGTGCCAGCAGCCCGGCGTCCATGTACGAGCAGTACTTC
TRBJ1-3,-,-,TRBV11-2,CASGSWGGFGNTIYF,TGTGCCAGCGGTTCCTGGGGCGGGTTTGGAAACACCATATATTTT
TRBJ1-2,TRBD1,-,TRBV29-1,CSVAPLQGLYTF,TGCAGCGTCGCACCCCTACAGGGGCTCTACACCTTC
TRBJ2-5,TRBD1,-,TRBV30,CAWSDGTGGLWRETQYF,TGTGCCTGGAGTGACGGGACAGGGGGTCTTTGGCGGGAGACCCAGTACTTC
TRBJ1-2,-,-,TRBV14,CASSQDLGGGGYGYTF,TGTGCCAGCAGCCAAGATCTTGGCGGGGGAGGCTATGGCTACACCTTC